The T cell receptor beta chain under discussion was sequenced for a study of cytomegalovirus exposure and HLA in healthy donors. V lost 0 bases and J lost 5, with 17 bases in between. The CDR3 length is 16 residues. Germline values: CDR1 SGHRS, CDR2 YFSETQ. Measured with immunoSEQ multiplex PCR; TCRdb has only the in-frame clones, and not every one. The sample lists 57,000 or so clones; roughly 94% were seen once. Sequencing was performed on PBMCs. The receptor was isolated from a man younger than 30 in good health and CMV-seronegative. The rearrangement joins TRBV5-1 to TRBJ2-5, with D perhaps matching TRBD1 (6 bases). CDR3 in DNA: TGCGCCAGCAGCTTGGCCGAAAGGACAGACTTGGAGACCCAGTACTTC. Its translation: CASSLAERTDLETQYF.